One T cell receptor (beta chain) is described in this entry. As yet, its antigen is unknown. A roughly 120-subject validation cohort, separate from the approximately 670-subject first cohort, supplied the donors. The data stem from a study of cytomegalovirus exposure and HLA in healthy donors. Libraries were prepared by immunoSEQ multiplex PCR; TCRdb keeps only in-frame clonotypes and omits some of them. The table has about 190,000 clones, around 88% seen once. Germline CDR1 reads MGHDK; CDR2 reads SYGVNS. V was cut by 1 base and J by 4 bases, with 11 bases left in between. This CDR3 spans 15 amino acids. Study-wide findings and caveats: Rarity characterized most TCR sequences, yet some public TCRs appeared in many donors.

V usage is TRBV25-1 and J usage is TRBJ1-3; D call uncertain. This TCR was sampled from a young woman in good health and CMV-seronegative. Input material: PBMCs. The CDR3, as DNA: TGTGCCAGCAGTGAATCGCGCGGCGGAGGAAACACCATATATTTT. Amino acids: CASSESRGGGNTIYF.